This passage covers 21 T cell receptor beta chains from one sample sequenced in a study of T-cell memory formation after mild COVID-19. TCRdb independently ran MiXCR on the 5' RACE reads; one entry per CDR3 protein. This sample has roughly 510,000 distinct CDR3 sequences; roughly 17% occur once, and the top ten carry roughly 8%. Input material: PBMCs or a T cell subset sorted from them (not recorded which). These TCRs come from an adult woman who had mild COVID-19 (a few samples of this study predate the infection). Cell type and time point are not known.

This chain uses TRBV12-3 or TRBV12-4 with TRBJ1-2; 8 nucleotides line up with TRBD1. The CDR3 runs 17 residues. Trimming cost V 6 bases and J 3 bases; bases outside gene matches: 15. The CDR3 protein is CASSRLALDRVDYGYTF. CDR3 DNA: TGTGCCAGCAGCCGTCTCGCCCTGGACAGGGTGGACTATGGCTACACCTTC.

The CDR3: CATSDRDGRNYGYTF. As DNA, the CDR3 is TGTGCCACCAGTGATCGCGACGGCCGCAACTATGGCTACACCTTC. The genes are TRBV24-1 and TRBJ1-2, with D unresolved. Trimming left V 3 bases short and J 2 bases short, with 12 bases between. Per germline, CDR1 KGHDR and CDR2 SFDVKD. The CDR3 has 15 amino acids.

This clonotype was detected only a few times. This chain links TRBV7-8 with TRBJ2-2, with a weak D call TRBD2 (5 bases). Germline CDR1 and CDR2: SGHVS and FQNEAQ. CDR3 length: 16 residues. V was cut by 1 base and J by 6 bases, with 15 bases left in between. The CDR3 reads CASSLVVYLSAGELFF. CDR3 sequence (DNA): TGTGCCAGCAGCTTAGTGGTATACCTTAGCGCCGGGGAGCTGTTTTTT.

This clonotype was recorded a few times. The DNA of the CDR3 is TGTGCCAGCAGCCGAACTCGGACAGCCTCCCAAGAGACCCAGTACTTC. As protein: CASSRTRTASQETQYF. The gene calls are TRBV5-5 and TRBJ2-5, with a possible D match to TRBD1 (6 bases). Trimming pared 4 bases from V and 1 base from J, leaving 17 bases between. The CDR3 is made up of 16 amino acids. Germline-derived CDR1 and CDR2 are SGHKS and YYEKEE (reference sequence).

This clonotype was recorded many times. The chain is built from TRBV7-2 and TRBJ2-1; D gene uncertain. Trimming left V 1 base short and J 9 bases short, with 4 bases between. This CDR3 is built from 11 residues. Germline V CDR1 and CDR2: SGHTA, FQGNSA. CDR3 DNA: TGTGCCAGCAGCTTAGGGTCTGAGCAGTTCTTC. This translates into CASSLGSEQFF.

This clonotype was counted only a few times. J is TRBJ2-1 and V is TRBV24-1; 7 bases map to TRBD2. The germline CDR1 and CDR2 sequences are KGHDR and SFDVKD. The CDR3 has 13 amino acids. The trim removed 0 bases at V and 12 bases at J, leaving 4 bases unmatched. CDR3 region: CATSDLRGRGQFF. The DNA of the CDR3 is TGTGCCACCAGTGATTTGCGGGGGAGGGGGCAGTTCTTC.

The genes are TRBV20-1 and TRBJ1-2, with 8 bases fitting TRBD1. Germline loops: CDR1 DFQATT, CDR2 SNEGSKA (reference sequence). V was pared by 0 bases and J by 5 bases, with 8 bases of the junction left unmatched. The CDR3 runs to 15 residues. In DNA, the CDR3 is TGCAGTGCTAGAGATCGCCGGACAGGGCCATATGGCTACACCTTC. Encoded protein: CSARDRRTGPYGYTF.

This clonotype was seen a handful of times. The gene calls are TRBV6-2 or TRBV6-3 and TRBJ1-1; no clear D. This CDR3 spans 14 amino acids. V shed 5 bases and J shed 4 bases, with 14 bases lying between them. In germline, CDR1 is MNHEY, CDR2 SVGEGT. CDR3 nucleotides: TGTGCCAGCAGTAGGAGGTCCGATCGCACTGAAGCTTTCTTT. Its translation is CASSRRSDRTEAFF.

This clonotype came up once. V is TRBV7-9 and J is TRBJ2-5; weak D call: TRBD2 (6 bases). The germline gives CDR1 SEHNR, CDR2 FQNEAQ (reference sequence). The CDR3 is 16 amino acids. V was shortened by 4 bases and J by 5 bases, with 20 bases between the two germline ends. CDR3 residues: CASSSREEGLYETQYF. The CDR3 DNA reads as TGTGCCAGCAGCTCCAGGGAGGAGGGGTTGTACGAGACCCAGTACTTC.

In this sample, this clonotype turned up a few times. The V call is TRBV4-1, the J call TRBJ2-2, with D maybe TRBD2 (7 bases). This CDR3 has 17 residues. Germline V gene sequence: CDR1 MGHRA, CDR2 YSYEKL. The germline V and J ends were trimmed by 1 base and 6 bases, with 18 bases remaining between them. The CDR3 DNA follows: TGCGCCAGCAGCCAAGTGGGGGGGGGCGGTCCTCCCGGGGAGCTGTTTTTT. Amino acids: CASSQVGGGGPPGELFF.

The chain has TRBV4-2 and TRBJ1-5, with D maybe TRBD1 (6 bases). CDR1 and CDR2 from the germline V gene are LGHNA and YNFKEQ. This CDR3 region has 20 residues. V lost 3 bases, J lost 1 base, and 25 bases lay in between. CDR3 amino acids: CASSQHATGYPRLSNQPQHF. The CDR3 DNA sequence: TGTGCCAGCAGCCAGCATGCGACAGGATATCCTAGACTGAGCAATCAGCCCCAGCATTTT.

This clonotype was observed a handful of times. V is TRBV19 and J is TRBJ2-2; D unresolved. The V gene lost 2 bases and the J gene lost 2 bases, with 9 bases spanning the gap. This CDR3 spans 15 amino acids. The germline gives CDR1 LNHDA, CDR2 SQIVND (reference sequence). CDR3 nucleotide sequence: TGTGCCAGTAGTATAAAGTACCATAACACCGGGGAGCTGTTTTTT. It encodes CASSIKYHNTGELFF.

The CDR3 nucleotides read TGTGCCAGCAGCTTGGAGACAGGGTTTAACTATGGCTACACCTTC. This encodes CASSLETGFNYGYTF. The rearrangement links TRBV5-6 to TRBJ1-2, with 7 bases that match TRBD1. With V trimmed by 0 bases and J by 1 base, 3 bases remained unmatched. In germline, CDR1 is SGHDT, CDR2 YYEEEE. The CDR3 consists of 15 residues.

The CDR3 sequence: CASSKGVNYGYTF. CDR3 DNA: TGTGCCAGCAGCAAGGGGGTGAACTATGGCTACACCTTC. V usage is TRBV3-1 and J usage is TRBJ1-2; tentative D call: TRBD1 (6 bases). The CDR3 length is 13 residues. CDR1 and CDR2 from the germline V gene are LGHDT and YNNKEL (reference sequence). V gave up 5 bases and J gave up 2 bases, with 9 bases separating them.

This clonotype was observed a handful of times. The CDR3 DNA is TGTGCCACCAGCGAGACAGGGGGCACAGATACGCAGTATTTT. This translates into CATSETGGTDTQYF. The chain is built from TRBV24-1 and TRBJ2-3; 8 nucleotides agree with TRBD1. Germline CDR1 and CDR2: KGHDR and SFDVKD. J lost 1 base, V lost 7 bases, and 3 bases had no gene match. The CDR3 extends over 14 amino acids.

This clonotype turned up a few times. In DNA, the CDR3 is TGTGCCAGCAGCGAGACCCTGTACCAAGAGACCCAGTACTTC. As protein: CASSETLYQETQYF. This rearrangement joins TRBV9 to TRBJ2-5; the D is unclear. Trimming pared 3 bases from V and 0 bases from J, leaving 9 bases between. The length of the CDR3 is 14 residues. Germline assignment: CDR1 SGDLS and CDR2 YYNGEE. Together with reference TRBV9 and TRBJ2-5, the CDR3 gives the full variable domain: DSGVTQTPKHLITATGQRVTLRCSPRSGDLSVYWYQQSLDQGLQFLIQYYNGEERAKGNILERFSAQQFPDLHSELNLSSLELGDSALYFCASSETLYQETQYFGPGTRLLVL.

This clonotype was seen repeatedly, ten times or more. This chain connects TRBV9 to TRBJ2-1; D uncertain. Germline CDR1 and CDR2: SGDLS and YYNGEE. V was clipped by 4 bases and J by 3 bases, with 17 bases between them. This CDR3 contains 16 residues. CDR3 in amino acids: CASSPRGLAFYNEQFF. CDR3 nucleotide sequence: TGTGCCAGCAGCCCTCGCGGTCTTGCCTTCTACAATGAGCAGTTCTTC. Based on the CDR3 plus reference TRBV9 and TRBJ2-1, the full variable domain is DSGVTQTPKHLITATGQRVTLRCSPRSGDLSVYWYQQSLDQGLQFLIQYYNGEERAKGNILERFSAQQFPDLHSELNLSSLELGDSALYFCASSPRGLAFYNEQFFGPGTRLTVL.

This clonotype was picked up a small number of times. The rearrangement uses TRBV18 and TRBJ2-7; 11 bases match TRBD2. The CDR3 covers 19 residues. CDR1 is KGHSH and CDR2 is LQKENI in the germline V gene. J lost 5 bases, V lost 4 bases, and 19 bases had no gene match. This CDR3 reads CASSLLENSGRAGSHEQYF. In DNA form, the CDR3 reads TGTGCCAGCTCACTTCTTGAGAATAGCGGGAGGGCCGGGAGCCACGAGCAGTACTTC.

This clonotype has a handful of counts. The chain recombines TRBV29-1 with TRBJ2-1; no definite D call. CDR1 and CDR2 (germline): SQVTM, ANQGSEA. V lost 6 bases, J lost 8 bases, and 20 bases lay in between. CDR3 size: 14 residues. The DNA of the CDR3 is TGCAGCGTAGATTCACCGGCCTCAATGGATGAGCAGTTCTTC. Translated, it gives CSVDSPASMDEQFF.

The chain is built from TRBV5-1 and TRBJ2-3, with D uncertain. The germline gives CDR1 SGHRS, CDR2 YFSETQ. V was shortened by 3 bases and J by 0 bases, with 11 bases between the two germline ends. The CDR3 covers 15 residues. The CDR3 nucleotides read TGCGCCAGCAGCTCGGTGGACCCTAGCACAGATACGCAGTATTTT. Its translation is CASSSVDPSTDTQYF.

In this sample, this clonotype turned up a few times. The chain recombines TRBV7-9 with TRBJ2-1; possible D gene TRBD2, 5 bases. In germline, CDR1 is SEHNR, CDR2 FQNEAQ (reference sequence). Trimming left V 6 bases short and J 0 bases short, with 15 bases between. This CDR3 has 16 amino acids. Here the CDR3 DNA reads TGTGCCAGCAGTCAGATCTCGGGGAGCTCCTACAATGAGCAGTTCTTC. Its translation is CASSQISGSSYNEQFF.